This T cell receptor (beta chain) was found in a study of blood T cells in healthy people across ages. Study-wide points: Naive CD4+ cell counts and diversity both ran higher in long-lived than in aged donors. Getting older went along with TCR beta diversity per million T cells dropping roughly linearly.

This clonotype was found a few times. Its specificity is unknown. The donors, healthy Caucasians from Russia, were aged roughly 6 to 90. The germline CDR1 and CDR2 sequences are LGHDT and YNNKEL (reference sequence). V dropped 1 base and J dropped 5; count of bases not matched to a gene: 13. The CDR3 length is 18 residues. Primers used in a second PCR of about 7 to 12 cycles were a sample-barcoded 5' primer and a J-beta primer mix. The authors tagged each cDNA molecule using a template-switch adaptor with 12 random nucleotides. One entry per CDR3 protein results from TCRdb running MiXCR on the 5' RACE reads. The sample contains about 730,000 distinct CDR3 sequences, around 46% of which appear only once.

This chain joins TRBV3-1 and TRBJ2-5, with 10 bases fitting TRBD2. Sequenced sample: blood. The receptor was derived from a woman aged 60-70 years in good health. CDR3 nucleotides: TGTGCCAGCAGCCAAGGTCTTGGGGGTGGGACTAGCGAGGAGACCCAGTACTTC. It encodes CASSQGLGGGTSEETQYF.